The following is a T cell receptor beta chain sequence with its context. What it binds is not known. The CDR3 totals 14 residues. The V end lost 8 bases, the J end lost 4 bases, and 17 bases lay between the germline ends. The V gene's germline CDR1 is LNHDA and CDR2 SQIVND (reference sequence). These data belong to a study of circulating and synovial CD4+ cells in juvenile arthritis. Study-wide results and caveats: The pathogenic-like versus bulk T cell difference escaped Vbeta family analysis. Deeper sequencing increased measured overlap with synovial clonotypes.

Profiled with immunoSEQ multiplex PCR; TCRdb holds only in-frame clones, not every one. Among some 35,000 clones listed, around 95% were seen once. Specimen: CD4+ T cells from blood. The clonotype was recovered from a human donor with juvenile idiopathic arthritis. This rearrangement joins TRBV19 to TRBJ2-5, with D possibly TRBD1 on 5 matching bases. CDR3 in amino acids: CASGVGQGTETQYF. In DNA, the CDR3 is TGTGCCAGTGGGGTGGGTCAGGGAACAGAGACCCAGTACTTC. Filled out from reference TRBV19 and TRBJ2-5, the complete variable domain reads DGGITQSPKYLFRKEGQNVTLSCEQNLNHDAMYWYRQDPGQGLRLIYYSQIVNDFQKGDIAEGYSVSREKKESFPLTVTSAQKNPTAFYLCASGVGQGTETQYFGPGTRLLVL.